Listed here are 8 T cell receptor beta chains from one sample, sequenced in a study of blood T cell repertoires in COVID-19. The repertoire was sequenced with immunoSEQ multiplex PCR; TCRdb's copy has only in-frame clones and lacks some. The repertoire holds around 180,000 clones, 74% seen once, with 3% in the top ten. Specimen: peripheral blood. All receptors derive from a woman older than 75 with acute or convalescent COVID-19.

The chain uses TRBV5-1 and TRBJ1-4, with D unresolved. From germline, CDR1 is SGHRS and CDR2 YFSETQ. V gave up 0 bases and J gave up 8 bases, with 14 bases separating them. The CDR3 extends over 15 amino acids. CDR3 region: CASSLAWQTNEKLFF. The CDR3 bases are TGCGCCAGCAGCTTGGCCTGGCAAACAAACGAAAAACTGTTTTTT.

V is TRBV9 and J is TRBJ1-2; maybe TRBD1 (6 bases). The CDR3 spans 15 residues. Trimming shortened V by 3 bases and J by 6 bases, and 18 bases separated the two germline ends. Germline lookup yields CDR1 SGDLS and CDR2 YYNGEE. This CDR3 reads CASSGHGRGWDGYTF. In nucleotides, the CDR3 is TGTGCCAGCAGCGGACATGGCAGGGGTTGGGATGGCTACACCTTC.

The chain links TRBV28 to TRBJ2-7, with TRBD2 identical over 9 bases. The V and J ends lost 3 bases and 3 bases, in that order; junction bases with no gene match: 3. CDR3 length: 14 amino acids. Per the germline V gene, CDR1 is MDHEN and CDR2 is SYDVKM. The CDR3 bases are TGTGCCAGCAGTTTCGCGGGAGGGAGCTACGAGCAGTACTTC. As protein: CASSFAGGSYEQYF.

This chain joins TRBV10-2 and TRBJ1-3; 8 positions agree with TRBD1. Germline-derived CDR1 and CDR2 are WSHSY and SAAADI. The V gene end was trimmed by 6 bases and the J gene end by 6 bases; junction bases not matched to a gene: 4. This CDR3 has 13 amino acids. The CDR3 region has the DNA TGCGCCAGCAGGGACAGGGTGACAAACACCATATATTTT. Translation gives CASRDRVTNTIYF.

This clone was detected once. The chain carries TRBV4-3 and TRBJ2-5, with 9 bases fitting TRBD2. The CDR3 runs to 16 residues. J lost 5 bases, V lost 4 bases, and 11 bases had no gene match. Germline V CDR1 and CDR2: LGHNA, YSLEER. The CDR3 is CASSPGGGLASETQYF. The CDR3 coding sequence is TGCGCCAGCAGCCCTGGGGGGGGACTAGCTAGTGAGACCCAGTACTTC.

The chain combines TRBV3-1 (or the pseudogene TRBV3-2) with TRBJ2-4, with 12 bases fitting TRBD2. This CDR3 contains 17 residues. V lost 0 bases, J lost 7 bases, and 7 bases stayed unmatched. Germline CDR1 and CDR2: LGHDT and YNNKEL (reference sequence). CDR3 nucleotide sequence: TGTGCCAGCAGCCAAGATACCGCTAGCGGGAGGGACAACATTCAGTACTTC. Its translation is CASSQDTASGRDNIQYF.

V usage is TRBV6-2 or TRBV6-3 and J usage is TRBJ1-2; no definite D call. Germline CDR1 and CDR2: MNHEY and SVGEGT. Between the trimmed V and J ends, which lost 6 bases and 4 bases, there was a span of 21 bases. This CDR3 has 16 amino acids. The CDR3 nucleotides read TGTGCCAGCAGCGCACCCCCACCGGGAGACGTCTATGGCTACACCTTC. Amino acids: CASSAPPPGDVYGYTF.

The rearrangement joins TRBV6-2 or TRBV6-3 to TRBJ2-3; D call uncertain. The CDR3 loop spans 11 amino acids. Germline V gene data show CDR1 as MNHEY and CDR2 as SVGEGT. Trimming removed 5 bases from V and 4 bases from J, with 4 bases in between. The CDR3 protein is CASSISDTQYF. The DNA of the CDR3 is TGTGCCAGCAGTATATCAGATACGCAGTATTTT.